This passage covers 31 T cell receptor beta chains from one sample sequenced in a study of T-cell memory formation after mild COVID-19. TCRdb reprocessed the 5' RACE reads via MiXCR and lists one record per CDR3 protein. This table holds roughly 130,000 distinct CDR3 sequences, approximately 5.9% found once. What was sequenced was PBMCs or a T cell subset sorted from them (not recorded which). These receptors were obtained from an adult woman who had mild COVID-19 (a few samples of this study predate the infection). Cell type and time point are not known.

This clonotype was seen a few times. The chain links TRBV4-1 to TRBJ1-5, with D unresolved. Per germline, CDR1 MGHRA and CDR2 YSYEKL. CDR3 length equals 17 residues. Trimming took off 3 bases at V and 0 bases at J, with 15 bases between the two ends. The CDR3 bases are TGCGCCAGCAGCCACTGGGCGGAGGATTATAGCAATCAGCCCCAGCATTTT. Protein product: CASSHWAEDYSNQPQHF.

The chain recombines TRBV6-2 or TRBV6-3 with TRBJ2-1; 8 bases are shared with TRBD1. With V trimmed by 1 base and J by 7 bases, 3 bases remained unmatched. This CDR3 is built from 14 residues. Germline CDR1 is MNHEY and CDR2 is SVGEGT. CDR3 sequence: CASSYLRDRNEQFF. CDR3 bases: TGTGCCAGCAGTTACTTAAGGGACAGGAATGAGCAGTTCTTC.

A few counts support this clonotype. The chain employs TRBV5-1 and TRBJ1-4; TRBD1 matches 7 bases. This CDR3 spans 14 amino acids. The trim removed 4 bases at V and 8 bases at J, leaving 8 bases unmatched. Germline CDR1 reads SGHRS; CDR2 reads YFSETQ. Written as DNA, the CDR3 is TGCGCCAGCAGCCACTCCGGGACAGAGGAAAAACTGTTTTTT. Residues: CASSHSGTEEKLFF.

The sample holds a few counts of this clonotype. The chain employs TRBV7-9 and TRBJ2-7, with a tentative D call TRBD1 (5 bases). Germline lookup yields CDR1 SEHNR and CDR2 FQNEAQ (reference sequence). The germline V and J ends were trimmed by 1 base and 3 bases, with 13 bases remaining between them. The CDR3 length is 15 residues. The CDR3 nucleotides read TGTGCCAGCAGCTTAGAATCTGGGGCCCTCTACGAGCAGTACTTC. Protein sequence: CASSLESGALYEQYF.

J is TRBJ2-7 and V is TRBV12-3 or TRBV12-4, with a tentative D call TRBD2 (5 bases). The length of the CDR3 is 12 residues. Deletions cut 2 bases from V and 3 bases from J, with 5 bases between. CDR3 protein: CASSLSGYEQYF. DNA for the CDR3: TGTGCCAGCAGTTTAAGCGGCTACGAGCAGTACTTC.

The J gene is TRBJ1-1, the V gene TRBV18, with D possibly TRBD1 on 5 matching bases. Germline CDR1 KGHSH, CDR2 LQKENI. The V gene lost 5 bases and the J gene lost 1 base, with 11 bases spanning the gap. The CDR3 sequence is 14 residues long. The CDR3 DNA reads TGTGCCAGCTCAATCAGGGAGGGGAACACTGAAGCTTTCTTT. This translates into CASSIREGNTEAFF.

This chain uses TRBV5-1 with TRBJ1-2, with 9 nucleotides matching TRBD1. Germline CDR1 is SGHRS and CDR2 is YFSETQ. This CDR3 contains 14 residues. J was trimmed by 2 bases and V by 3 bases; bases with no gene match: 2. CDR3 region: CASSWDRVNYGYTF. As DNA, the CDR3 is TGCGCCAGCAGCTGGGACAGGGTCAACTATGGCTACACCTTC. The full variable domain, with the rest looked up from reference TRBV5-1 and TRBJ1-2, is KAGVTQTPRYLIKTRGQQVTLSCSPISGHRSVSWYQQTPGQGLQFLFEYFSETQRNKGNFPGRFSGRQFSNSRSEMNVSTLELGDSALYLCASSWDRVNYGYTFGSGTRLTVV.

This clonotype was seen a handful of times. The chain links TRBV5-1 to TRBJ2-2, with D maybe TRBD1 (6 bases). Germline-derived CDR1 and CDR2 are SGHRS and YFSETQ. V lost 4 bases to trimming and J lost 7 bases, with 14 bases between them. This CDR3 is 14 amino acids long. In nucleotides, the CDR3 is TGCGCCAGCAGCCTCGACAGGACGAACGGGGAGCTGTTTTTT. It is translated as CASSLDRTNGELFF.

This chain links TRBV7-2 with TRBJ1-5, with D maybe TRBD1 (6 bases). The CDR3 spans 15 residues. Germline-derived CDR1 and CDR2 are SGHTA and FQGNSA. Trimming removed 5 bases at V and 6 bases at J, with 17 bases between. The CDR3 protein is CASSPGGVGAQPQHF. CDR3 in DNA: TGTGCCAGCAGCCCTGGAGGCGTGGGGGCTCAGCCCCAGCATTTT.

This clonotype was seen a handful of times. The chain couples TRBV12-3 or TRBV12-4 to TRBJ1-1, with TRBD1 matching 10 bases. This CDR3 region has 15 residues. The J segment lost 6 bases and the V segment lost 2 bases, leaving 6 bases of the junction unmatched. CDR3 residues: CASSLTGTGAAEAFF. CDR3 DNA: TGTGCCAGCAGTTTAACCGGGACAGGGGCGGCTGAAGCTTTCTTT.

This clonotype was found a few times. The gene calls are TRBV29-1 and TRBJ2-5; D tentatively fits TRBD1 or TRBD2 (5 bases each). Germline CDR1 is SQVTM and CDR2 is ANQGSEA. The germline V and J ends were trimmed by 5 bases and 4 bases, with 11 bases remaining between them. The CDR3 extends over 12 amino acids. CDR3 nucleotides: TGCAGCGTTAGTGAGGGGTCAGAGACCCAGTACTTC. This sequence encodes CSVSEGSETQYF.

This clonotype showed up many times. The chain is built from TRBV7-2 and TRBJ2-2; no reliable D call. The V end was cut by 2 bases, the J end by 1 base, with 11 bases between. Germline V gene data show CDR1 as SGHTA and CDR2 as FQGNSA. The CDR3 totals 16 residues. The CDR3, as DNA: TGTGCCAGCAGCTTAACCGGGCGGATGAACACCGGGGAGCTGTTTTTT. Its protein is CASSLTGRMNTGELFF.

This chain uses TRBV10-3 with TRBJ1-2; TRBD1 matches 7 bases. Germline-derived CDR1 and CDR2 are ENHRY and SYGVKD. The junction had 1 base not matched to a gene; V was cut back by 3 bases and J by 3 bases. This CDR3 region has 13 residues. The CDR3 region is CAISDTGDYGYTF. As DNA, the CDR3 is TGTGCCATCAGTGACACAGGGGACTATGGCTACACCTTC.

This clonotype turned up a few times. This chain uses TRBV5-5 with TRBJ2-1; D is unclear. The CDR3 length is 14 residues. Trimming shortened V by 0 bases and J by 4 bases, and 8 bases separated the two germline ends. Germline assignment: CDR1 SGHKS and CDR2 YYEKEE (reference sequence). The CDR3: CASSLDSLYNEQFF. CDR3 in DNA: TGTGCCAGCAGCTTGGACAGCTTGTACAATGAGCAGTTCTTC.

There are many counts of this clonotype. The chain couples TRBV4-2 to TRBJ1-2; 7 positions match TRBD1. J was trimmed by 2 bases and V by 4 bases; bases with no gene match: 10. Per germline, CDR1 LGHNA and CDR2 YNFKEQ. This CDR3 has 16 residues. DNA of the CDR3: TGTGCCAGCAGCCCTACAGGGGCCGAATCAAACTATGGCTACACCTTC. Protein sequence: CASSPTGAESNYGYTF.

This chain joins TRBV18 and TRBJ2-5; D is perhaps TRBD2 (5 bases). V dropped 0 bases and J dropped 11 bases, with 16 bases sitting between them. The CDR3 contains 14 residues. Germline CDR1 KGHSH, CDR2 LQKENI. DNA for the CDR3: TGTGCCAGCTCACCACCTGCGGACTCGGGTACTCAGTACTTC. This encodes CASSPPADSGTQYF.

A few counts support this clonotype. The gene calls are TRBV5-1 and TRBJ1-2; D is uncertain. CDR3 size: 16 residues. CDR1 is SGHRS, CDR2 YFSETQ, per germline. V was trimmed by 0 bases and J by 3 bases, leaving 15 bases between them. The CDR3 nucleotides read TGCGCCAGCAGCTTGGGCCGGAGCCCGGCTGACTATGGCTACACCTTC. It yields the protein CASSLGRSPADYGYTF.

There are many counts of this clonotype. The J gene is TRBJ1-1, the V gene TRBV5-6, with 8 bases identical to TRBD1. The CDR3 extends over 15 amino acids. V shed 1 base, J shed 4 bases, and the junction held 6 bases outside the gene matches. CDR1 and CDR2 (germline): SGHDT, YYEEEE. DNA of the CDR3: TGTGCCAGCAGCTTGCCTGGCAGGGGGCTCACTGAAGCTTTCTTT. Its protein product is CASSLPGRGLTEAFF.

This chain connects TRBV5-5 to TRBJ2-2; 8 nucleotides align to TRBD1. From germline, CDR1 is SGHKS and CDR2 YYEKEE (reference sequence). The ends lost 2 bases at V and 5 bases at J; junction bases unmatched: 8. CDR3 length equals 16 residues. The CDR3 DNA reads as TGTGCCAGCAGCTTACTGACAGGGGCACCAACCGGGGAGCTGTTTTTT. Translating it yields CASSLLTGAPTGELFF.

This clonotype appeared many times. The chain couples TRBV5-1 to TRBJ2-1; 10 bases map to TRBD1. This CDR3 comprises 16 residues. V dropped 2 bases and J dropped 3; count of bases not matched to a gene: 5. Germline CDR1 reads SGHRS; CDR2 reads YFSETQ. This CDR3 reads CASSFRDRGNYNEQFF. In DNA form, the CDR3 reads TGCGCCAGCAGCTTTAGGGACAGGGGTAACTACAATGAGCAGTTCTTC.

The chain carries TRBV24-1 and TRBJ2-2; TRBD1 matches 7 bases. CDR3 length equals 16 residues. V shed 7 bases, J shed 2 bases, and the junction held 9 bases outside the gene matches. Germline CDR1 and CDR2: KGHDR and SFDVKD. The CDR3, as DNA: TGTGCCACCAGCGTGACCGGGACAGCTAACACCGGGGAGCTGTTTTTT. Its translation is CATSVTGTANTGELFF.

The table lists this clonotype with a few counts. The genes are TRBV15 and TRBJ1-1, with D maybe TRBD1 (6 bases). CDR1 is LNHNV, CDR2 YYDKDF, per germline (reference sequence). The CDR3 totals 15 residues. The germline V and J ends were trimmed by 1 base and 6 bases, with 15 bases remaining between them. The DNA of the CDR3 is TGTGCCACCAGCAGAGGGGTGTCCAGGGGCGCTGAAGCTTTCTTT. It translates to CATSRGVSRGAEAFF.

The CDR3 nucleotides read TGTGCCAGCAGCCCCTACCGGACCAGCACAGATACGCAGTATTTT. The encoded protein is CASSPYRTSTDTQYF. V gene TRBV3-1 combines with J gene TRBJ2-3; D unresolved. Germline V gene data show CDR1 as LGHDT and CDR2 as YNNKEL (reference sequence). Trimming took off 4 bases at V and 0 bases at J, with 11 bases between the two ends. The CDR3 length is 15 residues.

This clonotype was detected a few times. Here the CDR3 DNA reads TGTGCCAGCAGCTTAAGGGGGGACAGGAGCACAGATACGCAGTATTTT. It encodes CASSLRGDRSTDTQYF. The genes are TRBV7-3 and TRBJ2-3; 8 bases are shared with TRBD1. The CDR3 consists of 16 residues. After removal of 1 base from V and 0 bases from J, the junction contained 3 bases not matched to a gene. Germline loops: CDR1 SGHTA, CDR2 FQGTGA.

Ten or more counts support this clonotype. This chain joins TRBV6-2 or TRBV6-3 and TRBJ2-5, with D unclear. Germline CDR1 and CDR2: MNHEY and SVGEGT. The CDR3 totals 14 residues. Trimming took 5 bases from V and 1 from J, leaving 11 bases between them. The DNA for the CDR3 is TGTGCCAGCAGTCCTAACCATTCCCAAGAGACCCAGTACTTC. Protein sequence: CASSPNHSQETQYF.

The chain couples TRBV12-3 or TRBV12-4 to TRBJ1-5; 7 nucleotides match TRBD1. The CDR3 extends over 16 amino acids. The junction had 8 bases not matched to a gene; V was cut back by 6 bases and J by 0 bases. The CDR3 protein is CASRGGTVDSNQPQHF. The CDR3 coding sequence is TGTGCCAGCAGGGGGGGGACAGTAGATAGCAATCAGCCCCAGCATTTT.

This clonotype appeared many times. The chain is built from TRBV12-3 or TRBV12-4 and TRBJ2-5, with D possibly matching TRBD1 (6 bases). Trimming removed 5 bases at V and 2 bases at J, with 9 bases between. The CDR3 is made up of 13 amino acids. This CDR3 is CASSPQGQETQYF. The CDR3, as DNA: TGTGCCAGCAGTCCACAGGGTCAAGAGACCCAGTACTTC.

This clonotype was seen repeatedly, ten times or more. The rearrangement links TRBV5-1 to TRBJ1-1; no reliable D call. This CDR3 is built from 13 residues. CDR1 is SGHRS, CDR2 YFSETQ, per germline. The V gene lost 2 bases and the J gene lost 4 bases, with 9 bases spanning the gap. The CDR3 DNA reads as TGCGCCAGCAGCTTCTTCACCTTCACTGAAGCTTTCTTT. It encodes CASSFFTFTEAFF. Based on the CDR3 plus reference TRBV5-1 and TRBJ1-1, the full variable domain is KAGVTQTPRYLIKTRGQQVTLSCSPISGHRSVSWYQQTPGQGLQFLFEYFSETQRNKGNFPGRFSGRQFSNSRSEMNVSTLELGDSALYLCASSFFTFTEAFFGQGTRLTVV.

This clonotype was picked up a small number of times. The chain carries TRBV12-3 or TRBV12-4 and TRBJ2-2; 8 nucleotides line up with TRBD2. Trimming removed 7 bases from V and 5 bases from J; junction bases left unmatched: 15. CDR3 size: 17 residues. CDR3 protein: CASTLRGVAGNTGELFF. As DNA, the CDR3 is TGTGCCAGCACTCTAAGAGGGGTAGCGGGAAATACCGGGGAGCTGTTTTTT.

V and J are TRBV20-1 and TRBJ2-5; 7 bases are shared with TRBD1. CDR1 DFQATT and CDR2 SNEGSKA come from the germline V gene (reference sequence). The CDR3 consists of 14 residues. The V segment lost 0 bases and the J segment 3 bases; nucleotides outside the gene matches: 4. CDR3 nucleotide sequence: TGCAGTGCTAGAGAGAAGACAGGGAAAGAGACCCAGTACTTC. Translated, it gives CSAREKTGKETQYF.

This clonotype was seen at least ten times. The CDR3 coding sequence is TGTGCCAGCAGCTTAGGCATCAGGGGCCACTCCTACGAGCAGTACTTC. It encodes CASSLGIRGHSYEQYF. The rearrangement uses TRBV7-6 and TRBJ2-7, with a weak D call TRBD1 (6 bases). V shed 1 base and J shed 0 bases, with 13 bases lying between them. Germline values: CDR1 SGHVS, CDR2 FNYEAQ. The CDR3 contains 16 residues.